The text below deals with one T cell receptor beta chain. Antigen unknown. The sample is drawn from a study of shared clonotypes between healthy human individuals. The table came from immunoSEQ multiplex PCR; TCRdb's copy has only in-frame clones and leaves some out. The sample holds about 2.4 million clones, approximately 90% seen once. Study outcomes and limitations: The four-donor shared clonotypes exceeded non-shared clonotypes in generation probability, with non-shared ones scoring lower.

There are 12 residues in the CDR3. Per germline, CDR1 MDHEN and CDR2 SYDVKM. Trimming left V 2 bases short and J 9 bases short, with 11 bases between. This chain uses TRBV28 with TRBJ2-7; tentatively, D is TRBD1 or TRBD2 (5 bases each). The source material was naive CD4+ T cells sorted from blood. Subset indicated: CD45RA+ positively selected. The source is a man aged 18 to 29 in good health. In DNA, the CDR3 is TGTGCCAGCAGTTTAATAGGGGACCGGCAGTACTTC. It yields the protein CASSLIGDRQYF.